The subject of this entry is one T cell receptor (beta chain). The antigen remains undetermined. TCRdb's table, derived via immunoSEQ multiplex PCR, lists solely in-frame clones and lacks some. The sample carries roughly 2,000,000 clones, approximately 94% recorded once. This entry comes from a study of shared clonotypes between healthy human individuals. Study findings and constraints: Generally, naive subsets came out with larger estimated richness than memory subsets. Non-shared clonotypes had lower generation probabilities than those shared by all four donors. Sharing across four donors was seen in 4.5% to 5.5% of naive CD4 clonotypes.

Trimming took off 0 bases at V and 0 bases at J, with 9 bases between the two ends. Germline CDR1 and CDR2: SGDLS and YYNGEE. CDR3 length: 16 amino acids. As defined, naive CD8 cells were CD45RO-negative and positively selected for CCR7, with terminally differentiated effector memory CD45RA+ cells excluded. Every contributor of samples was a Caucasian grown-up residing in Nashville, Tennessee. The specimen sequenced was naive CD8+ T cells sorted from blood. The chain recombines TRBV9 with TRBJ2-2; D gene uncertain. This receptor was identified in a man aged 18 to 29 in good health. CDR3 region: CASSVEAPANTGELFF. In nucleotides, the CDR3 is TGTGCCAGCAGCGTAGAGGCACCAGCGAACACCGGGGAGCTGTTTTTT.